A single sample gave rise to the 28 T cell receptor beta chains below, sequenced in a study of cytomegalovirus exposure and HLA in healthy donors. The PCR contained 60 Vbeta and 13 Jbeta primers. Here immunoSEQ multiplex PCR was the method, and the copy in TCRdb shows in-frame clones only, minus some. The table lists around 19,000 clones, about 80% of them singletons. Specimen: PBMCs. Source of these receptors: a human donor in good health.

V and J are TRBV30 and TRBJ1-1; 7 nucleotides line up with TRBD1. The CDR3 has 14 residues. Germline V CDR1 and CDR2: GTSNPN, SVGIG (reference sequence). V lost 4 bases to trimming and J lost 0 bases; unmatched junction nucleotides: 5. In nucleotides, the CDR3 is TGTGCCTGGACCTCGGACAGGTTGAACACTGAAGCTTTCTTT. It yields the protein CAWTSDRLNTEAFF.

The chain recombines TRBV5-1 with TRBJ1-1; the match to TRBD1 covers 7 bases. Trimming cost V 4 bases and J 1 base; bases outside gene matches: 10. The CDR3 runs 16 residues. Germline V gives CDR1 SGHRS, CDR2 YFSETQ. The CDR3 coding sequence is TGCGCCAGCAGCCTCATAAGGACAGGCCAGAACACTGAAGCTTTCTTT. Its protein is CASSLIRTGQNTEAFF.

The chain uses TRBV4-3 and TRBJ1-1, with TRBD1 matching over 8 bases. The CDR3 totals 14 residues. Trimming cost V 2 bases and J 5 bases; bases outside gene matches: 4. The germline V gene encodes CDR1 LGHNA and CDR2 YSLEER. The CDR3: CASSQQGARTEAFF. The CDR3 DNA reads TGCGCCAGCAGCCAACAGGGGGCGCGAACTGAAGCTTTCTTT.

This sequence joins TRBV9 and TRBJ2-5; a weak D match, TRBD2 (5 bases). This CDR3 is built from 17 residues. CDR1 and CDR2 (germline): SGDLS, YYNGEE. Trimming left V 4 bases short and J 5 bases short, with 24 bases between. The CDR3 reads CASSPNRRASWAETQYF. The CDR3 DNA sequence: TGTGCCAGCAGCCCCAACCGAAGGGCTAGCTGGGCGGAGACCCAGTACTTC.

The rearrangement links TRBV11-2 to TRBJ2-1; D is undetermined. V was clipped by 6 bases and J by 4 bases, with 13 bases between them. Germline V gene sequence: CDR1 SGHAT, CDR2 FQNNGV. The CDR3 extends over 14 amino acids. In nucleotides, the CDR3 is TGTGCCAGCAGTCGTCCAAGCCCGTACAATGAGCAGTTCTTC. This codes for CASSRPSPYNEQFF.

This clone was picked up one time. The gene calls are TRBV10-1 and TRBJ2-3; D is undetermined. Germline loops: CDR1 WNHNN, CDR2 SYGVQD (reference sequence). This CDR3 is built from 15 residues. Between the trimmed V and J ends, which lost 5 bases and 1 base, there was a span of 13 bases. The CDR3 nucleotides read TGCGCCAGCAGTAATATGGGCCGCGGCACAGATACGCAGTATTTT. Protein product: CASSNMGRGTDTQYF.

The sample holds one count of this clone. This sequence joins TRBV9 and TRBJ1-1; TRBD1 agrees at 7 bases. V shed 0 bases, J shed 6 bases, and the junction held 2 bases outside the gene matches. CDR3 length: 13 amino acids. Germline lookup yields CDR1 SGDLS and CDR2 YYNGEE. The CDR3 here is CASSVGTGAEAFF. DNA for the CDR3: TGTGCCAGCAGCGTAGGCACAGGGGCTGAAGCTTTCTTT.

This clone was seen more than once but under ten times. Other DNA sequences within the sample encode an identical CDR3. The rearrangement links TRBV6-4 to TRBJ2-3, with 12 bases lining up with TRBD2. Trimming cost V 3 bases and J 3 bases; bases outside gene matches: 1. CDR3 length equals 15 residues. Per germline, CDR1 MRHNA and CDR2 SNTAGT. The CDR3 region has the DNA TGTGCCAGCAGTGAGACTAGCGGGGGTACAGATACGCAGTATTTT. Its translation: CASSETSGGTDTQYF.

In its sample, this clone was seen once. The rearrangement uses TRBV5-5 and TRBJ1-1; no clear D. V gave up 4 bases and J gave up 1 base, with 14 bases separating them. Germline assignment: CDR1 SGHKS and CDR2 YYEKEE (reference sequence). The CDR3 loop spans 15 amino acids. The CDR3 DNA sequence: TGTGCCAGCAGCCTGAATGCGGTAGGGAACACTGAAGCTTTCTTT. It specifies CASSLNAVGNTEAFF. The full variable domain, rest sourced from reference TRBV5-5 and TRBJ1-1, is DAGVTQSPTHLIKTRGQQVTLRCSPISGHKSVSWYQQVLGQGPQFIFQYYEKEERGRGNFPDRFSARQFPNYSSELNVNALLLGDSALYLCASSLNAVGNTEAFFGQGTRLTVV.

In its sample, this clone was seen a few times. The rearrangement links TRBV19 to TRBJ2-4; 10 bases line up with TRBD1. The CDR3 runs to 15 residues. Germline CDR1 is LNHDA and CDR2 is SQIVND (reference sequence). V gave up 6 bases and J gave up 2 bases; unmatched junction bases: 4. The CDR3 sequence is CASRTGGLSKNIQYF. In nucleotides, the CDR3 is TGTGCCAGTAGGACAGGGGGCTTGTCCAAAAACATTCAGTACTTC.

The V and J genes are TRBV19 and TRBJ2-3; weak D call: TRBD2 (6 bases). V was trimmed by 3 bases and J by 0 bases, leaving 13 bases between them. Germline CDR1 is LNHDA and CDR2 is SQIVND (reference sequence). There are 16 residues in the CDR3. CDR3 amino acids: CASSMDGGASTDTQYF. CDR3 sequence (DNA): TGTGCCAGTAGTATGGATGGAGGGGCTAGCACAGATACGCAGTATTTT.

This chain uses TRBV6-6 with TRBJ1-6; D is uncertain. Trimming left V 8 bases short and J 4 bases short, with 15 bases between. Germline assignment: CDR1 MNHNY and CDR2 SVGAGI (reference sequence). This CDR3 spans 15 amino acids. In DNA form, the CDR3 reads TGTGCCAGCTCTACCCGTCCTCAATATAATTCACCCCTCCACTTT. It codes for CASSTRPQYNSPLHF.

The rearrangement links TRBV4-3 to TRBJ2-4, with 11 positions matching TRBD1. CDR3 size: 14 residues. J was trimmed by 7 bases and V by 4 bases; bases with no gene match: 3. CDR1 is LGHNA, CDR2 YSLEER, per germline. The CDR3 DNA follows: TGCGCCAGCAGCCGGACAGGGGGCTTCAACATTCAGTACTTC. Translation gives CASSRTGGFNIQYF.

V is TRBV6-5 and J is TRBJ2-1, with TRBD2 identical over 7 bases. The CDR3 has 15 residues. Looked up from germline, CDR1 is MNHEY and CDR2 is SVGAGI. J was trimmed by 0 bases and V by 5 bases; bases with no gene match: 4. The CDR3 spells CASSRAGSSYNEQFF. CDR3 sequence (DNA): TGTGCCAGCAGTAGAGCGGGGAGCTCCTACAATGAGCAGTTCTTC.

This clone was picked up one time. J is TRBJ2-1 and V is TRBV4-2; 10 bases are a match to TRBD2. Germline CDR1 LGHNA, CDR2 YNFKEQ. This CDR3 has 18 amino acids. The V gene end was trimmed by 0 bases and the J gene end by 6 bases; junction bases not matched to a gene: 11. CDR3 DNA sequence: TGTGCCAGCAGCCAAGAAGTCAGCGGAGCGGGGGGGCCCAATGAGCAGTTCTTC. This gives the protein CASSQEVSGAGGPNEQFF.

The CDR3 sequence: CASSHLVGLGLAGENPTGELFF. The DNA of the CDR3 is TGCGCCAGCAGCCACCTCGTAGGGCTGGGACTAGCGGGGGAGAACCCCACCGGGGAGCTGTTTTTT. This rearrangement joins TRBV4-3 to TRBJ2-2, with 14 bases matching TRBD2. Germline CDR1 reads LGHNA; CDR2 reads YSLEER. The CDR3 runs to 22 residues. Trimming cost V 3 bases and J 4 bases; bases outside gene matches: 19.

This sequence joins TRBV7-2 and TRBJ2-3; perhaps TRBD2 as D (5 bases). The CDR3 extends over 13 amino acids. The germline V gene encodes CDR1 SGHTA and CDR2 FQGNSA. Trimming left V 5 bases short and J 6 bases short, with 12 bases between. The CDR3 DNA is TGTGCCAGCAGCCCCCTAGCAATGGATACGCAGTATTTT. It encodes CASSPLAMDTQYF.

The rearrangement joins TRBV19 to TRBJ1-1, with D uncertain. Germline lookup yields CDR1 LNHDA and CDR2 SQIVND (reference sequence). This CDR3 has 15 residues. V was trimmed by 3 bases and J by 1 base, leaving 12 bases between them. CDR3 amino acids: CASSIRQAGNTEAFF. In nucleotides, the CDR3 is TGTGCCAGTAGTATCCGGCAGGCCGGGAACACTGAAGCTTTCTTT.

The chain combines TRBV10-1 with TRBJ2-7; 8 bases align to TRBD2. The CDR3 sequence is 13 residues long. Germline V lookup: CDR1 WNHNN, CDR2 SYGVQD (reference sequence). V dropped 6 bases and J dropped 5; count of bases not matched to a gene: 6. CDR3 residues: CASSAGTSNEQYF. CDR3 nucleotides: TGCGCCAGCAGCGCCGGGACTAGTAACGAGCAGTACTTC.

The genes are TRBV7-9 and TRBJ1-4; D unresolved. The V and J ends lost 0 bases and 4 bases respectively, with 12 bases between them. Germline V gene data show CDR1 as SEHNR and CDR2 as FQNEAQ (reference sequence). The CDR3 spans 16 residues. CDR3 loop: CASSLASGLRNEKLFF. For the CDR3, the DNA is TGTGCCAGCAGCTTAGCGTCAGGACTCCGTAATGAAAAACTGTTTTTT. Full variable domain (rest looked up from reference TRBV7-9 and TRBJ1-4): DTGVSQNPRHKITKRGQNVTFRCDPISEHNRLYWYRQTLGQGPEFLTYFQNEAQLEKSRLLSDRFSAERPKGSFSTLEIQRTEQGDSAMYLCASSLASGLRNEKLFFGSGTQLSVL.

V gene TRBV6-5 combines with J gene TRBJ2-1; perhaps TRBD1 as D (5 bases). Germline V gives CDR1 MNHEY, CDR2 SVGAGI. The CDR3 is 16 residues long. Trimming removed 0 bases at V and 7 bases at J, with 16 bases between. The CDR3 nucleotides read TGTGCCAGCAGTTACTCTTCGACAGAGCCATCGAATGAGCAGTTCTTC. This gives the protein CASSYSSTEPSNEQFF.

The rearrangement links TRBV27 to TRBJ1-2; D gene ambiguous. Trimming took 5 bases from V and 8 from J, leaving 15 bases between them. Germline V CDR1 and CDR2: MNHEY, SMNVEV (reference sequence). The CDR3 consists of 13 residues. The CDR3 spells CASSRPGPGGYTF. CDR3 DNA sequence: TGTGCCAGCAGTCGGCCGGGCCCGGGAGGCTACACCTTC.

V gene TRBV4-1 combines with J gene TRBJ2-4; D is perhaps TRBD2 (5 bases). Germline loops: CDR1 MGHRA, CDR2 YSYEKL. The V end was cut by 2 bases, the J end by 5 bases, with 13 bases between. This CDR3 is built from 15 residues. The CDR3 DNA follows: TGCGCCAGCAGCCAACTCGGGGTGGCCCAAAACATTCAGTACTTC. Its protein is CASSQLGVAQNIQYF.

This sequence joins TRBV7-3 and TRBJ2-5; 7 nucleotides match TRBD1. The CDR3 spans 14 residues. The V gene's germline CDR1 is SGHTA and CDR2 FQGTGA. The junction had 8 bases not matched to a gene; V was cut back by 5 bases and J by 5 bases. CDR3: CASSATGVGETQYF. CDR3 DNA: TGTGCCAGCAGCGCCACAGGGGTTGGCGAGACCCAGTACTTC.

CDR3 in DNA: TGTGCCAGCAGCGGTACTAGCGGGGGGAGCACAGATACGCAGTATTTT. The encoded protein is CASSGTSGGSTDTQYF. The chain combines TRBV7-9 with TRBJ2-3; 12 positions match TRBD2. This CDR3 region has 16 residues. Trimming removed 5 bases from V and 0 bases from J; junction bases left unmatched: 3. Germline V gene lookup returns CDR1 SEHNR and CDR2 FQNEAQ (reference sequence).

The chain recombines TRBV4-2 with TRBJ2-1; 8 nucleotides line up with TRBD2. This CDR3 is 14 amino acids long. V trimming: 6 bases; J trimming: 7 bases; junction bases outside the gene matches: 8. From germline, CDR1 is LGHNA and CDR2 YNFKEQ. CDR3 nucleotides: TGTGCCAGCAGTAGGGCGGGGGGTCCGAATGAGCAGTTCTTC. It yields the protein CASSRAGGPNEQFF.

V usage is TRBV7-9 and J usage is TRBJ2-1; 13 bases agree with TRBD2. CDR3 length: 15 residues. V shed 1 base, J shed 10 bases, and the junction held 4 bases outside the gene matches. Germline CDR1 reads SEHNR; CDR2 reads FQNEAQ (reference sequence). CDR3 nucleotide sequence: TGTGCCAGCAGCTTAGGACTAGCGGGAGGAGACGAGCAGTTCTTC. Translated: CASSLGLAGGDEQFF. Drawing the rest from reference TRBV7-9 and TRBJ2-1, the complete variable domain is DTGVSQNPRHKITKRGQNVTFRCDPISEHNRLYWYRQTLGQGPEFLTYFQNEAQLEKSRLLSDRFSAERPKGSFSTLEIQRTEQGDSAMYLCASSLGLAGGDEQFFGPGTRLTVL.

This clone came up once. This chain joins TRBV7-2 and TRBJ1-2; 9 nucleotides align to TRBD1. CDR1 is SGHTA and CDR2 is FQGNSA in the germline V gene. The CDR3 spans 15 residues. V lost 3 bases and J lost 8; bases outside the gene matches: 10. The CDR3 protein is CASSLGLQGARGYTF. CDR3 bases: TGTGCCAGCAGCTTGGGCCTACAGGGGGCGAGGGGCTACACCTTC.